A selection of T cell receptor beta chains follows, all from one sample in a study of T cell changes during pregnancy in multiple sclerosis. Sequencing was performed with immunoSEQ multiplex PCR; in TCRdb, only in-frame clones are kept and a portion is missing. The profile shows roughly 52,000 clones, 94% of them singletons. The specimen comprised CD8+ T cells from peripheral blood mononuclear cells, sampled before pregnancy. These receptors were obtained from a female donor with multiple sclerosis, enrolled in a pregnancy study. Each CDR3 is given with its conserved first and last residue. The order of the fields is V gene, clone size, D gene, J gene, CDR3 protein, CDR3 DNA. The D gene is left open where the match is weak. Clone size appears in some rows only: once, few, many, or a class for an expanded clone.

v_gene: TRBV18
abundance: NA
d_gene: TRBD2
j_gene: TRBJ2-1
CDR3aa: CASSPSGLAYNEQFF
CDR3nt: TGTGCCAGCTCACCCTCGGGACTAGCTTACAATGAGCAGTTCTTC

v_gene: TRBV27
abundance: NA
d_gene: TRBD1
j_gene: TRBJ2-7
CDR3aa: CASSLSRGDRGMDEQYF
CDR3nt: TGTGCCAGCAGTTTATCCCGGGGGGACAGGGGGATGGACGAGCAGTACTTC

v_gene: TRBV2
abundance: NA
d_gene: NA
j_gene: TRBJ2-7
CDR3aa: CAVRGVVHPYEQYF
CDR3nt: TGTGCCGTCAGGGGGGTAGTCCACCCCTACGAGCAGTACTTC

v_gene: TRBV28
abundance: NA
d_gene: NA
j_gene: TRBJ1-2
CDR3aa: CASSLAGGNYGYTF
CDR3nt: TGTGCCAGCAGTTTAGCGGGGGGGAACTATGGCTACACCTTC

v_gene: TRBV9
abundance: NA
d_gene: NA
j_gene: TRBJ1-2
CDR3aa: CASSAGSGVGLGYTF
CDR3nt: TGTGCCAGCAGCGCGGGCAGCGGGGTAGGGCTTGGCTACACCTTC

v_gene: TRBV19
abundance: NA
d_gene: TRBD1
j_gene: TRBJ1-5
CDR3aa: CASSVTGDSNQPQHF
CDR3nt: TGTGCCAGTAGCGTGACAGGGGACAGCAATCAGCCCCAGCATTTT

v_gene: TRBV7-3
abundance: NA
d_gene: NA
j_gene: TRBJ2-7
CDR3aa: CASSPGLVPSYEQYF
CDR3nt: TGTGCCAGCAGCCCAGGGCTAGTTCCCTCCTACGAGCAGTACTTC

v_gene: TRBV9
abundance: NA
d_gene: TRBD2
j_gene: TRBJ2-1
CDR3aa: CASRVQTSGRQDEQFF
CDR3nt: TGTGCCAGCAGGGTTCAGACTAGCGGGAGGCAGGATGAGCAGTTCTTC

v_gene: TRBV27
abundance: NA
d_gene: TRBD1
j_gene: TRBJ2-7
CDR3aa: CASSLLRQGKYEQYF
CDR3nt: TGTGCCAGCAGTTTACTCAGACAGGGGAAGTACGAGCAGTACTTC

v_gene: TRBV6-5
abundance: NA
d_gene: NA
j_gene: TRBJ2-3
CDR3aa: CASSYEAGSDTQYF
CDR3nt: TGTGCCAGCAGTTATGAAGCAGGGTCAGATACGCAGTATTTT

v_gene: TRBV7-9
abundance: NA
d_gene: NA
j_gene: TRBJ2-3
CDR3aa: CASGQVGKADTQYF
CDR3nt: TGTGCCAGCGGGCAGGTCGGGAAGGCAGATACGCAGTATTTT

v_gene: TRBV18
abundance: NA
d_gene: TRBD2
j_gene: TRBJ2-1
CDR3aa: CASSPRLAGGPYNEQFF
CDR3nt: TGTGCCAGCTCACCACGGTTAGCGGGAGGGCCCTACAATGAGCAGTTCTTC

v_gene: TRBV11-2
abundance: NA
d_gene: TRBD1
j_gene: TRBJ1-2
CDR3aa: CASSRGQGGYGYTF
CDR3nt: TGTGCCAGCAGCCGAGGACAGGGCGGCTATGGCTACACCTTC

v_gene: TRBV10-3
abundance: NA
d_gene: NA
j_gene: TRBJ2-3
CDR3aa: CAISESPGTPSTDTQYF
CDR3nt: TGTGCCATCAGTGAGTCCCCTGGGACACCGAGCACAGATACGCAGTATTTT

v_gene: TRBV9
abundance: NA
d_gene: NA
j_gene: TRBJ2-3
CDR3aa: CASSFGTDTQYF
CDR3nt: TGTGCCAGCAGCTTCGGCACAGATACGCAGTATTTT

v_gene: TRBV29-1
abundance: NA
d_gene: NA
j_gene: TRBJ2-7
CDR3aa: CSVEDRVNEQYF
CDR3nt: TGCAGCGTTGAAGACAGGGTCAACGAGCAGTACTTC

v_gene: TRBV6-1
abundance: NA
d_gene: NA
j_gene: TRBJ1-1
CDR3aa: CASSATRVLRAFF
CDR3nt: TGTGCCAGCAGTGCGACCCGGGTCCTGAGGGCTTTCTTT

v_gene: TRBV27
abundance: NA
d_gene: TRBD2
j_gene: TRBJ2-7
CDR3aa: CASSLGGRIKYF
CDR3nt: TGTGCCAGCAGTTTGGGCGGGAGGATAAAGTACTTC

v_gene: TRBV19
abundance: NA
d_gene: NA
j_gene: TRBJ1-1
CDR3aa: CASTRVLNTEAFF
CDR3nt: TGTGCCAGTACTCGGGTCCTGAACACTGAAGCTTTCTTT

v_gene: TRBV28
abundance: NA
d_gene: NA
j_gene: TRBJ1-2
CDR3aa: CASSSTENYGYTF
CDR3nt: TGTGCCAGCAGTTCCACAGAGAACTATGGCTACACCTTC

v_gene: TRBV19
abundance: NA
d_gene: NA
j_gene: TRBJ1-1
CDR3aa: CASSITGGATEAFF
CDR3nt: TGTGCCAGTAGTATAACCGGGGGTGCCACTGAAGCTTTCTTT

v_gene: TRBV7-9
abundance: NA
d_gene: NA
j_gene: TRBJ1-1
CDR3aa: CASSTAPAATEAFF
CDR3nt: TGTGCCAGCAGCACGGCTCCAGCGGCCACTGAAGCTTTCTTT

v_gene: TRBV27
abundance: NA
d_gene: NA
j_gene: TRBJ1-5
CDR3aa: CASSLAGNQPQHF
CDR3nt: TGTGCCAGCAGTTTGGCGGGAAATCAGCCCCAGCATTTT

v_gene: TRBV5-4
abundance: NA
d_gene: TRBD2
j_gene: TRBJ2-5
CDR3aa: CASSLDLAEETQYF
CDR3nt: TGTGCCAGCAGCTTGGACCTAGCGGAAGAGACCCAGTACTTC

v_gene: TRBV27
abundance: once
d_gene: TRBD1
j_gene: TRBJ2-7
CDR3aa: CASSLSRDRAYEQYF
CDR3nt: TGTGCCAGCAGTTTATCGAGGGACAGGGCCTACGAGCAGTACTTC

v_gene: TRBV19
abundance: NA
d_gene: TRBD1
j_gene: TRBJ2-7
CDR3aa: CASSPGTGEYEQYF
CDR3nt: TGTGCCAGTAGCCCCGGGACAGGGGAGTACGAGCAGTACTTC

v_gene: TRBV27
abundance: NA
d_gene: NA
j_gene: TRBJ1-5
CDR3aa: CASSLSAGNNQPQHF
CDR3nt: TGTGCCAGCAGTTTATCTGCAGGGAACAATCAGCCCCAGCATTTT

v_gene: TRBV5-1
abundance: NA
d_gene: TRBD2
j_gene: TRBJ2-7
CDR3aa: CASSLSESTSGSNYEQYF
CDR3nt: TGCGCCAGCAGCTTATCCGAGAGTACTAGCGGGAGCAATTACGAGCAGTACTTC

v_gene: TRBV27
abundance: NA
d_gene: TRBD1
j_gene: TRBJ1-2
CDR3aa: CASSSGQGIGYTF
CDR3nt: TGTGCCAGCAGTTCGGGACAGGGGATTGGCTACACCTTC

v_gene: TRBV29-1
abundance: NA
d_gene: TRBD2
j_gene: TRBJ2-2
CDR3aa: CSVYGLAAGELFF
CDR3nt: TGCAGCGTTTACGGACTAGCGGCCGGGGAGCTGTTTTTT

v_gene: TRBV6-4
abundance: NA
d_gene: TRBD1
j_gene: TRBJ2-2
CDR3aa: CASSPGTENTGELFF
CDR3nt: TGTGCCAGCAGTCCTGGGACAGAAAACACCGGGGAGCTGTTTTTT

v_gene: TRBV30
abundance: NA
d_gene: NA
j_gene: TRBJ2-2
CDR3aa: CAWRGSGELFF
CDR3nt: TGTGCCTGGCGGGGGTCCGGGGAGCTGTTTTTT

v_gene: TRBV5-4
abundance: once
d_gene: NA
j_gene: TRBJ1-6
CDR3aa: CASSFGQTNSPLHF
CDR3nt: TGTGCCAGCAGCTTTGGACAGACAAATTCACCCCTCCACTTT

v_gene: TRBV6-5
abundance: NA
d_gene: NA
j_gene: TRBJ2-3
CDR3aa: CASSPSAGPTDTQYF
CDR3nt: TGTGCCAGCAGCCCATCTGCGGGACCCACAGATACGCAGTATTTT

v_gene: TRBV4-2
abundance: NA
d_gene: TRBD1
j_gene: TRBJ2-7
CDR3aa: CASSQATGGSYEQYF
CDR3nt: TGTGCCAGCAGCCAAGCGACAGGGGGCTCCTACGAGCAGTACTTC

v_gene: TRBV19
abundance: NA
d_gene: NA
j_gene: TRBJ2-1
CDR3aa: CASSAEAPYNEQFF
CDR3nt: TGTGCCAGTAGCGCCGAAGCACCGTACAATGAGCAGTTCTTC

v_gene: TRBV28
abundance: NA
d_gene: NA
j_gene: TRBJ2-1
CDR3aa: CASSLRGLRTNEQFF
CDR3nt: TGTGCCAGCAGTTTAAGGGGCCTCCGCACCAATGAGCAGTTCTTC

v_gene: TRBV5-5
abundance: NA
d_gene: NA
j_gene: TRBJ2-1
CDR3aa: CASSFSSGTANEQFF
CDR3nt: TGTGCCAGCAGCTTTTCTTCCGGGACTGCCAATGAGCAGTTCTTC

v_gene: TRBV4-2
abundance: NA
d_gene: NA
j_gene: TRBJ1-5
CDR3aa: CASSQETLSNQPQHF
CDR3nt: TGTGCCAGCAGCCAAGAAACTCTGAGCAATCAGCCCCAGCATTTT

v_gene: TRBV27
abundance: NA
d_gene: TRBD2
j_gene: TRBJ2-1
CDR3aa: CASSTGLAGVNEQFF
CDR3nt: TGTGCCAGCAGTACGGGACTAGCGGGAGTAAATGAGCAGTTCTTC